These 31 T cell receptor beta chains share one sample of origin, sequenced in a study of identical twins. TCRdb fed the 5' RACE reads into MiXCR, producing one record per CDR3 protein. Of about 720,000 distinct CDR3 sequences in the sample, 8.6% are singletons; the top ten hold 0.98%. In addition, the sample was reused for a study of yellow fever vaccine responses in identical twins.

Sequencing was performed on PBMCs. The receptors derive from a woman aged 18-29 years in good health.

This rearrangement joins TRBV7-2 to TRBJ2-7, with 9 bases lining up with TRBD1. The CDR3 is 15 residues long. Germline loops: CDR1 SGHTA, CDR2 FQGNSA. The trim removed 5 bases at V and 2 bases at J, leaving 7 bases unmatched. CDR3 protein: CASSPWTGATYEQYF. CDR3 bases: TGTGCCAGCAGCCCGTGGACAGGGGCTACCTACGAGCAGTACTTC.

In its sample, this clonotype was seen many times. This chain's CDR3 is CSASRLLNEQFF. In nucleotides, the CDR3 is TGCAGTGCTAGTAGGCTCCTCAATGAGCAGTTCTTC. V usage is TRBV20-1 and J usage is TRBJ2-1; D gene ambiguous. This CDR3 has 12 amino acids. CDR1 is DFQATT, CDR2 SNEGSKA, per germline (reference sequence). V gave up 3 bases and J gave up 6 bases, with 9 bases separating them.

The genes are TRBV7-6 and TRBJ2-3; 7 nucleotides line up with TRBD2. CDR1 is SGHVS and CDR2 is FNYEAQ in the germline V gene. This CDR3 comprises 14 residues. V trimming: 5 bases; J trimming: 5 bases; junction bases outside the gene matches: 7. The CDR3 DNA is TGTGCCAGCAGCCGTTCGGGGGGTGTAGATACGCAGTATTTT. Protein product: CASSRSGGVDTQYF.

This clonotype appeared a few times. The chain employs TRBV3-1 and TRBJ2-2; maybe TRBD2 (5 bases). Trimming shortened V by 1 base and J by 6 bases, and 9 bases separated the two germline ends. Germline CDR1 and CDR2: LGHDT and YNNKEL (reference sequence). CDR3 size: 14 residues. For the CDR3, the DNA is TGTGCCAGCAGCCAAGGGGCAGCGGCCGGGGAGCTGTTTTTT. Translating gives CASSQGAAAGELFF.

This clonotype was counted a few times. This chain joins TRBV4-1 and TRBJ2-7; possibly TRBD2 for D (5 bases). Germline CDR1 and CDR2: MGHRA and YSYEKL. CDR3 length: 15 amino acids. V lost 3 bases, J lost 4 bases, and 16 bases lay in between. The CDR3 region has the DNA TGCGCCAGCAGCCAGTCTTTGGGAGCAGAATACGAGCAGTACTTC. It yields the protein CASSQSLGAEYEQYF.

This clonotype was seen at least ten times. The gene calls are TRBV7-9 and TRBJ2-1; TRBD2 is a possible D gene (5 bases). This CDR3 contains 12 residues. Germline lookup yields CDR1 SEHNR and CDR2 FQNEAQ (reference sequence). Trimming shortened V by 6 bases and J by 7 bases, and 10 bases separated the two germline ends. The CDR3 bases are TGTGCCAGCAGGGAGACGGGGAATGAGCAGTTCTTC. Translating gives CASRETGNEQFF.

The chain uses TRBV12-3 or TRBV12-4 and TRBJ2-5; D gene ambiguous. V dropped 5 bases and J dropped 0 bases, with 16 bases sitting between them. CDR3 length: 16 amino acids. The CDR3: CASSNAPDTYQETQYF. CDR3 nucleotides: TGTGCCAGCAGTAATGCCCCTGACACGTACCAAGAGACCCAGTACTTC.

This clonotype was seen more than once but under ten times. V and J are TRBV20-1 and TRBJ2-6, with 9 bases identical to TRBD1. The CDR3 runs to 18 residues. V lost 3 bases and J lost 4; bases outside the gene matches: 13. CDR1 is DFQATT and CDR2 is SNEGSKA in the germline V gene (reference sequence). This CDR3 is CSASSQTGGAVGANVLTF. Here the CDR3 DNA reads TGCAGTGCTAGCTCCCAAACAGGGGGCGCGGTAGGGGCCAACGTCCTGACTTTC.

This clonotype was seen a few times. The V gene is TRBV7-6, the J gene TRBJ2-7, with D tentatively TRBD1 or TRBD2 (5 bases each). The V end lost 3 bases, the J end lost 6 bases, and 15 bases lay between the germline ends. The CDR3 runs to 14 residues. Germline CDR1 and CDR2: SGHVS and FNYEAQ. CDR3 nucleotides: TGTGCCAGCAGCTTCCAGGGAGCCCCCGCCGAGCAGTACTTC. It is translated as CASSFQGAPAEQYF.

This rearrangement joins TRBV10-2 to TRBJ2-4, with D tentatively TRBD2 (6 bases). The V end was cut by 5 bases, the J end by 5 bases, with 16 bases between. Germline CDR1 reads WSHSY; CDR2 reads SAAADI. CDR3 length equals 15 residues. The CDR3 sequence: CASSSAPEGENIQYF. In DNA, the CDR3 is TGCGCCAGCAGTTCAGCCCCGGAGGGAGAAAACATTCAGTACTTC.

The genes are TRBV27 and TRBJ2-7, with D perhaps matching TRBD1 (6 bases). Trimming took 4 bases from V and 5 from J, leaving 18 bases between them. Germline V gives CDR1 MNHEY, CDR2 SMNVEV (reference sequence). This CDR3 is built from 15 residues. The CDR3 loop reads CASSSSPGAGHEQYF. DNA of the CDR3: TGTGCCAGCAGTTCCTCTCCAGGGGCGGGCCACGAGCAGTACTTC.

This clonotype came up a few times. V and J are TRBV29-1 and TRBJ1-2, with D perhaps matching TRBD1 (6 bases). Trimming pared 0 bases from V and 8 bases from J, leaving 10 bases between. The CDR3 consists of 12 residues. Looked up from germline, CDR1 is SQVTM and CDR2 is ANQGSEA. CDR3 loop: CSVEDNRVGYTF. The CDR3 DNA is TGCAGCGTTGAAGACAACAGGGTCGGCTACACCTTC.

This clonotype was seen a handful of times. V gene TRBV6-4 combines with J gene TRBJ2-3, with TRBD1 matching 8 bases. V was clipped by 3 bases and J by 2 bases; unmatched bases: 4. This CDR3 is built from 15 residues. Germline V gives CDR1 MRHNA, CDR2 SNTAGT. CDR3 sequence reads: CASSEGQADTDTQYF. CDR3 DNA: TGTGCCAGCAGTGAGGGACAGGCGGACACAGATACGCAGTATTTT.

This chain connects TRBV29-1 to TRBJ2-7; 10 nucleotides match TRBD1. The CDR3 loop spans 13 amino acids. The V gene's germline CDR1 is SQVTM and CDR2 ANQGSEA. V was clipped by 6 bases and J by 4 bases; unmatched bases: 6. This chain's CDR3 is CSVVRDRGYEQYF. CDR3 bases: TGCAGCGTAGTCCGGGACAGGGGATACGAGCAGTACTTC.

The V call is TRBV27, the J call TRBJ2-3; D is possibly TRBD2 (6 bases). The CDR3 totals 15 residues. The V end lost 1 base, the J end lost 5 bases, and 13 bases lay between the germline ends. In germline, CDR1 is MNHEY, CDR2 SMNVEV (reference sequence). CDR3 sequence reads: CASSLLGGIVDTQYF. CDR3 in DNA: TGTGCCAGCAGTTTATTAGGCGGGATAGTAGATACGCAGTATTTT.

The CDR3: CASSTTGQVSYEQYF. In nucleotides, the CDR3 is TGTGCCAGCAGTACTACGGGACAGGTCTCCTACGAGCAGTACTTC. The gene calls are TRBV28 and TRBJ2-7, with TRBD1 matching over 8 bases. Trimming at V came to 5 bases and at J to 0 bases, leaving 6 bases not matched to a gene. The CDR3 covers 15 residues. CDR1 and CDR2 (germline): MDHEN, SYDVKM.

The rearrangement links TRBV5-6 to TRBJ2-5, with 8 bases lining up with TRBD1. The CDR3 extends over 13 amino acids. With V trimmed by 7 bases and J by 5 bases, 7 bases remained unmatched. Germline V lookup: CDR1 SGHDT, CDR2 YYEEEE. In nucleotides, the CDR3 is TGTGCCAGCGAAACCACAGGGGGGGAGACCCAGTACTTC. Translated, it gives CASETTGGETQYF.

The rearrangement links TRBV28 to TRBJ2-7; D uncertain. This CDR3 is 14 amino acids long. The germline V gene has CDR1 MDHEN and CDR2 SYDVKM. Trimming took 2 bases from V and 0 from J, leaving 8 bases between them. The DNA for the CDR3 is TGTGCCAGCAGTTTAGAGAACGCCTCCTACGAGCAGTACTTC. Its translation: CASSLENASYEQYF.

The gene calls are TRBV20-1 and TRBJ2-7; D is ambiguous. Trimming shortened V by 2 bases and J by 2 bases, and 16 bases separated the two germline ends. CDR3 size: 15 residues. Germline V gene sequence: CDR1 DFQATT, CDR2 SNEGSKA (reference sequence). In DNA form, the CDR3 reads TGCAGTGCTAGATCGTGGTCAGTACTTGCCTACGAGCAGTACTTC. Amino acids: CSARSWSVLAYEQYF.

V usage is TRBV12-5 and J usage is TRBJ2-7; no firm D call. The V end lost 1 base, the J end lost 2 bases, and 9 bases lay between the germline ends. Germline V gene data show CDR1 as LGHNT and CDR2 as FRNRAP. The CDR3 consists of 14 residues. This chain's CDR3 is CASGLDIPPYEQYF. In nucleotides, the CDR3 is TGTGCTAGTGGTTTGGATATTCCACCCTACGAGCAGTACTTC.

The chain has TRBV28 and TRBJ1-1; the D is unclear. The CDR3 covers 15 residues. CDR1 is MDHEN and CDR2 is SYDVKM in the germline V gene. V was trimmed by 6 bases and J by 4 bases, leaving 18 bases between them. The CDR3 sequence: CASSKTVGRTTEAFF. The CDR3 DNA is TGTGCCAGCAGCAAAACGGTTGGTAGGACCACTGAAGCTTTCTTT.

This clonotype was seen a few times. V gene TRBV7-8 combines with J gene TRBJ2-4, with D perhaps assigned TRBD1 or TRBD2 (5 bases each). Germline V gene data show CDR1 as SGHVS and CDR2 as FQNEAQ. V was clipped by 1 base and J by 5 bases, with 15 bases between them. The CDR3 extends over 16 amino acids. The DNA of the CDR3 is TGTGCCAGCAGCTTAGGGTTTAGCGTAGGGGAAAACATTCAGTACTTC. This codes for CASSLGFSVGENIQYF.

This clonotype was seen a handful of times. Here the CDR3 DNA reads TGTGCCAGCAGTCCCCCCGGGACAGCGGTCGTTGGCACTGAAGCTTTCTTT. Its translation is CASSPPGTAVVGTEAFF. The gene calls are TRBV27 and TRBJ1-1; 7 bases align to TRBD1. Trimming at V came to 5 bases and at J to 4 bases, leaving 16 bases not matched to a gene. This CDR3 has 17 residues. CDR1 and CDR2 (germline): MNHEY, SMNVEV (reference sequence).

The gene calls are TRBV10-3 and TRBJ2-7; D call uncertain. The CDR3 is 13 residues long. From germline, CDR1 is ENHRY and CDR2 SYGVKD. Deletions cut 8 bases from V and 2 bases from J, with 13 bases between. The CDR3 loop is CAISPGVTYEQYF. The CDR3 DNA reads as TGTGCCATCTCCCCAGGAGTAACCTACGAGCAGTACTTC.

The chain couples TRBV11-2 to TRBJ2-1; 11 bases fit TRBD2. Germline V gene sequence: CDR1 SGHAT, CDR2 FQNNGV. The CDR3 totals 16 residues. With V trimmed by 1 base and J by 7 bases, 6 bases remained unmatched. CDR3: CASSLVTSGTRNEQFF. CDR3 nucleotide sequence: TGTGCCAGCAGCTTAGTGACTAGCGGGACTCGTAATGAGCAGTTCTTC.

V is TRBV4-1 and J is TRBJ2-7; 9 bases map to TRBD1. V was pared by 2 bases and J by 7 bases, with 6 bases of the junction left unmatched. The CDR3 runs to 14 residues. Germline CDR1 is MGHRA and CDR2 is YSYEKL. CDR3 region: CASSQMVDRGEQYF. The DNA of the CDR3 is TGCGCCAGCAGCCAAATGGTCGACAGGGGGGAGCAGTACTTC.

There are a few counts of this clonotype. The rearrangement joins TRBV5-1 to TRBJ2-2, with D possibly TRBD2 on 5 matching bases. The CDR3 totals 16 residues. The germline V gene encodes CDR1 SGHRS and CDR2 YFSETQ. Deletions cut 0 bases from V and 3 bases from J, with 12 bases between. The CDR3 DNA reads TGCGCCAGCAGCTTGGCGGCCCCCGGGGACACCGGGGAGCTGTTTTTT. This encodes CASSLAAPGDTGELFF.

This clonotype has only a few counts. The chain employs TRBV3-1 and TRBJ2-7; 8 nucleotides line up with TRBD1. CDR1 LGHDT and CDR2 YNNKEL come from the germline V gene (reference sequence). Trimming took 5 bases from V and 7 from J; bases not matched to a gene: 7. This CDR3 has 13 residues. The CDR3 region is CASSAGGSGEQYF. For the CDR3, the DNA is TGTGCCAGCAGCGCAGGGGGCTCTGGGGAGCAGTACTTC.

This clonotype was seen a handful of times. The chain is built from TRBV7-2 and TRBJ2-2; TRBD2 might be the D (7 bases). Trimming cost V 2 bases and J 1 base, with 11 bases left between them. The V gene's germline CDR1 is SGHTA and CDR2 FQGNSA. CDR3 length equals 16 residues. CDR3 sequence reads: CASSLMGGRNTGELFF. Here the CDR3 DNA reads TGTGCCAGCAGCTTAATGGGGGGGCGGAACACCGGGGAGCTGTTTTTT.

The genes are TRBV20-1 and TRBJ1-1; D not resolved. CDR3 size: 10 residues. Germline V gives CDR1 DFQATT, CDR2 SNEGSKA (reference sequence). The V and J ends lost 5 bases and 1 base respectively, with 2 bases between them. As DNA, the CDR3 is TGCAGTGCTCCGAACACTGAAGCTTTCTTT. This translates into CSAPNTEAFF.

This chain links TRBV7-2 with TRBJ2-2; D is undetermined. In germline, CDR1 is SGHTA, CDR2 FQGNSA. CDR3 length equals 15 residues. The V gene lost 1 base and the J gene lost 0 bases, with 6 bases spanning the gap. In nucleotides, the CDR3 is TGTGCCAGCAGCTTAGTAGACTCGAACACCGGGGAGCTGTTTTTT. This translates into CASSLVDSNTGELFF.